The rows below give T cell receptor beta chains drawn from one sample of a study of response to subunit inactivated influenza vaccine. TCRdb fed the RT-PCR reads into MiXCR, producing one record per CDR3 protein. The sample has around 850,000 distinct CDR3 sequences; approximately 17% are singletons. This specimen consisted of PBMCs from blood, obtained more than 4 days after vaccination. These receptors all stem from a man aged 45-65 years who received an inactivated influenza vaccine. CDR3s include the opening cysteine and the closing phenylalanine or tryptophan. Fields, in order: V gene, D gene, J gene, clone size, CDR3 protein, CDR3 DNA. The D gene is left open where the match is weak. Only some rows state a clone size, as once, few, many or a class for expanded clones.

TRBV4-3,TRBD1,TRBJ2-1,.,CASSQAGQGVIEQFF,TGCGCCAGCAGCCAAGCGGGACAGGGGGTTATTGAGCAGTTCTTC
TRBV4-1,.,TRBJ2-1,few,CASSQGPRSEQFF,TGCGCCAGCAGCCAAGGGCCACGGTCAGAGCAGTTCTTC
TRBV5-1,.,TRBJ2-1,few,CASSPSNAPYNEQFF,TGCGCCAGCAGCCCGAGCAACGCCCCCTACAATGAGCAGTTCTTC
TRBV7-9,TRBD2,TRBJ2-3,.,CASRHTRSGITDTQYF,TGTGCCAGCAGGCACACACGTAGCGGGATCACAGATACGCAGTATTTT
TRBV7-2,.,TRBJ2-7,.,CASSLGSRAYEQYF,TGTGCCAGCAGCTTGGGGAGTCGGGCCTACGAGCAGTACTTC
TRBV20-1,.,TRBJ2-5,.,CSAPFLGGGETQYF,TGCAGTGCTCCGTTCCTAGGGGGTGGAGAGACCCAGTACTTC
TRBV7-2,.,TRBJ2-7,few,CASSWGSVSGEQYF,TGTGCCAGCAGCTGGGGATCAGTATCTGGGGAGCAGTACTTC
TRBV20-1,.,TRBJ1-2,.,CSARVPASFGYGYTF,TGCAGTGCTAGAGTACCTGCGAGTTTCGGCTATGGCTACACCTTC
TRBV6-2/TRBV6-3,.,TRBJ2-5,.,CASSPAGYAETQYF,TGTGCCAGCAGCCCCGCGGGATACGCGGAGACCCAGTACTTC
TRBV5-4,TRBD1,TRBJ1-2,.,CASSSTRTGWGYTF,TGTGCCAGCAGCTCCACTCGGACAGGGTGGGGCTACACCTTC
TRBV11-2,.,TRBJ2-1,few,CASSLRPTVVHNEQFF,TGTGCCAGCAGCTTACGCCCGACAGTGGTCCACAATGAGCAGTTCTTC
TRBV11-2,.,TRBJ2-1,.,CASSLVLNNLMSREQFF,TGTGCCAGCAGCTTAGTTCTCAATAACTTAATGAGCAGGGAGCAGTTCTTC
TRBV7-2,TRBD1,TRBJ2-7,.,CASSLGQAPGEQYF,TGTGCCAGCAGCTTGGGACAGGCCCCGGGCGAGCAGTACTTC
TRBV9,TRBD1,TRBJ1-2,.,CASSATGGSGYGYTF,TGTGCCAGCAGCGCCACAGGGGGCTCTGGCTATGGCTACACCTTC
TRBV7-2,TRBD2,TRBJ2-1,few,CASSLGLAYEQFF,TGTGCCAGCAGCTTAGGACTAGCCTATGAGCAGTTCTTC
TRBV30,TRBD1,TRBJ2-5,few,CAWSVKQGAGNF,TGTGCCTGGAGTGTTAAACAGGGGGCCGGTAACTTC
TRBV7-2,.,TRBJ1-5,few,CASRTGTGPQHF,TGTGCCAGCAGGACTGGGACGGGGCCCCAGCATTTT
TRBV18,.,TRBJ1-4,few,CASSPGLREKLFF,TGTGCCAGCTCACCGGGGTTAAGGGAAAAACTGTTTTTT
TRBV20-1,TRBD2,TRBJ2-1,once,CSVSDPGLGPPNEQFF,TGCAGTGTATCCGACCCGGGACTAGGTCCTCCCAATGAGCAGTTCTTC
TRBV5-1,.,TRBJ2-7,.,CASTPGPGHEQYF,TGCGCCAGCACCCCGGGACCGGGGCACGAGCAGTACTTC
TRBV20-1,TRBD1,TRBJ1-1,.,CSARGVGQGNTEAFF,TGCAGTGCTAGAGGGGTGGGACAGGGGAACACTGAAGCTTTCTTT
TRBV7-2,.,TRBJ2-4,.,CASSPRQTVGIQYF,TGTGCCAGCAGCCCACGGCAGACAGTGGGCATTCAGTACTTC
TRBV29-1,TRBD1,TRBJ2-7,many,CSVEKTGGLNEQYF,TGCAGCGTAGAAAAGACAGGGGGCCTAAACGAGCAGTACTTC
TRBV12-3/TRBV12-4,TRBD2,TRBJ2-3,many,CASTFIAGGTDTQYF,TGTGCCAGCACCTTTATAGCGGGAGGAACAGATACGCAGTATTTT
TRBV4-3,.,TRBJ2-1,many,CASSPGGTLTGNEQFF,TGCGCCAGCAGCCCGGGTGGGACTCTTACGGGCAATGAGCAGTTCTTC
TRBV13,TRBD2,TRBJ2-4,.,CASSLVASGGEAKNIQYF,TGTGCCAGCAGCTTGGTGGCTAGCGGGGGCGAGGCCAAAAACATTCAGTACTTC
TRBV6-1,TRBD2,TRBJ2-3,few,CASSASILAGEADTQYF,TGTGCCAGCAGTGCCTCCATACTAGCGGGAGAAGCAGATACGCAGTATTTT
TRBV7-2,.,TRBJ1-1,.,CASSLSSFRDPNTEAFF,TGTGCCAGCAGCTTATCGAGCTTCAGGGACCCCAACACTGAAGCTTTCTTT
TRBV5-4,TRBD1,TRBJ2-1,many,CASSEGTDLYNEQFF,TGTGCCAGCAGCGAGGGGACAGACCTCTACAATGAGCAGTTCTTC
TRBV7-3,.,TRBJ2-1,.,CASSLSTTLNEQFF,TGTGCCAGCAGCTTAAGTACGACCCTCAATGAGCAGTTCTTC
TRBV5-4,TRBD2,TRBJ2-5,.,CASSLASGGTAREAQYF,TGTGCCAGCAGCTTGGCTAGCGGGGGGACAGCAAGAGAGGCCCAGTACTTC
TRBV7-2,.,TRBJ2-7,many,CASSGSSYEQYF,TGTGCCAGCAGCGGGAGCTCCTACGAGCAGTACTTC
TRBV20-1,TRBD2,TRBJ2-1,few,CSATTVAGVSSYNEQFF,TGCAGTGCTACAACGGTAGCGGGGGTTAGCTCCTACAATGAGCAGTTCTTC
TRBV12-3/TRBV12-4,.,TRBJ1-4,.,CASSPPNEKLFF,TGTGCCAGCAGTCCGCCTAATGAAAAACTGTTTTTT
TRBV11-2,.,TRBJ2-5,.,CASSTGHRETQYF,TGTGCCAGCAGCACCGGACACAGAGAGACCCAGTACTTC
TRBV20-1,.,TRBJ1-4,many,CSARKPNEKLFF,TGCAGTGCTAGAAAGCCGAATGAAAAACTGTTTTTT
TRBV6-5,.,TRBJ1-1,few,CASSYTSGPLGTEAFF,TGTGCCAGCAGTTACACTTCCGGACCTCTGGGCACTGAAGCTTTCTTT
TRBV5-6,.,TRBJ1-6,.,CASSFIGGSNNSPLHF,TGTGCCAGCAGCTTTATCGGAGGGTCGAATAATTCACCCCTCCACTTT
TRBV5-6,.,TRBJ2-7,few,CASSWGWTDEQYF,TGTGCCAGCAGCTGGGGGTGGACTGACGAGCAGTACTTC
TRBV29-1,.,TRBJ1-1,.,CSVAGLLNTEAFF,TGCAGCGTTGCGGGACTCTTGAACACTGAAGCTTTCTTT
TRBV20-1,TRBD2,TRBJ2-7,few,CSATGTSGPASYEQYF,TGCAGTGCTACCGGGACTAGCGGGCCTGCATCCTACGAGCAGTACTTC
TRBV30,.,TRBJ2-7,once,CAWSVGGSNEQYF,TGTGCCTGGAGTGTAGGGGGTTCCAACGAGCAGTACTTC
TRBV6-1,.,TRBJ2-1,.,CASSPEFKKYNGQFF,TGTGCCAGCAGTCCAGAATTCAAAAAGTACAATGGGCAGTTCTTC
TRBV29-1,TRBD2,TRBJ2-7,.,CSVEVAGDNSYEQYF,TGCAGCGTTGAAGTAGCGGGGGACAACTCCTACGAGCAGTACTTC
TRBV19,.,TRBJ1-1,.,CASSNNEAFF,TGTGCCAGTAGTAACAATGAAGCTTTCTTT
TRBV5-1,TRBD1,TRBJ1-2,few,CASSVGTAYGYTF,TGCGCCAGCAGCGTAGGGACAGCTTATGGCTACACCTTC
TRBV4-2,.,TRBJ2-7,.,CASSQQRWGDGEQYF,TGTGCCAGCAGCCAGCAAAGATGGGGGGATGGCGAGCAGTACTTC
TRBV7-8,TRBD1,TRBJ2-5,.,CASSSMGQGETQYF,TGTGCCAGCAGCTCGATGGGACAGGGGGAGACCCAGTACTTC